This TCR beta chain originates from a study of tumor-infiltrating lymphocytes in primary liver carcinoma listed by TCRdb under 2017. The study in broad terms: Of the five patients (three men and two women, aged 30 to 69 years), four had hepatocellular carcinoma and one had combined HCC and intrahepatic cholangiocarcinoma. The five patients had tumors staged T1-T3 N0M0, with maximum diameters ranging from roughly 4 to 10 cm. Each sample produced roughly 3.5 to 7.13 million productive TCRbeta reads, and read depth showed no significant difference between tissue types. For each liver tumor, the study sampled five regions along with adjacent normal tissue and blood, and applied TCRbeta repertoire sequencing, expression microarrays and whole-exome sequencing. A total of approximately 35 specimens from 5 patients underwent TCRbeta repertoire sequencing, comprising around 25 tumor regions, 5 adjacent noncancerous liver tissues and 5 peripheral blood samples. The roughly 25 tumor region samples were profiled with Agilent mRNA microarrays so that TCRbeta repertoire diversity could be related to the local molecular phenotype. Repertoires from technical replicates were highly reproducible, with mean shared-clone rates approximately 0.88 and correlation coefficients above 0.95. Broader findings and caveats from the paper: Because sequencing covered only the TCR beta chain and unpaired alpha chains were not captured, true repertoire diversity is likely underestimated. With just a handful of patients in the study, the authors point out that the findings should be validated in a larger study. Comparison of CD4+ and CD8+ T cell repertoires was precluded by the use of bulk unsorted samples. A significantly larger repertoire fraction was made up by the top 250 clones in tumors than in blood (p = 0.039). Only about 7-25% of top clones were found in all five regions of a tumor, suggesting spatial heterogeneity of tumor-infiltrating T cells. Repertoire overlap was found to be higher between tumor regions (mean roughly 36%) than between tumor-adjacent (around 17%) or tumor-blood (approximately 15%) pairs, consistent with antigen-driven expansion.

About this clonotype itself: It has no known antigen specificity. No much larger clonotype is one base removed from it; base qualities were not supplied.

A constant-region primer and ProtoScript II reverse transcriptase were used to reverse-transcribe TCRbeta-specific cDNA from roughly 0.5 ug total RNA. The TCRbeta libraries were prepared through three rounds of nested multiplex PCR following a slightly modified ARM-PCR procedure. Multiplex TRBV1-TRBV30 forward primers and a Cbeta reverse primer were used in the first two PCR rounds, each of which was run for around 9 cycles. Sample barcodes and Illumina adapters were added in a final 25-cycle PCR using Deep VentR polymerase. Amplicons of 200-500 bp were gel-purified with a QIAquick gel extraction kit before sequencing. The TCRbeta amplicons were sequenced with 250-bp paired-end reads on an Illumina HiSeq 2500. Regarding the original processing steps: Trimmomatic v0.33 was used to quality-trim the reads, and FLASH v1.2.11 was used to merge paired reads so that full CDR3 sequences could be recovered. V, D and J germline segments were assigned to the rearranged TCRbeta sequences by MiGEC v1.2.1b. Clonotype statistics and Shannon-Wiener diversity indices were calculated with VDJtools v1.0.0. To reduce sampling bias, subsequent analyses other than the diversity analysis used only the 250 most abundant clonotypes in each sample. TCRdb reran the public reads through fastp at Q25 and MiXCR, keeping productive beta chains. A single entry per CDR3 protein holds the most common genes and DNA from its merged rows. The V and J calls reflect TCRdb's pipeline rather than the authors' work. The sample table records about 99,000 distinct CDR3 sequences; around 63% of these occur just once. The top ten clones comprise more than 8% of the sample.

Without any cell sorting, total RNA and DNA were co-extracted from roughly 20-30 mg of bulk tissue using the AllPrep DNA/RNA mini kit. Five patients with histopathologically diagnosed primary liver carcinoma underwent surgical resection in China between late 2015 and March 2016. Patients had chronic HBV infection and were treatment-naive at sampling. Each tumor was sampled at five spatially separated regions: the superior, inferior, left-lateral and right-lateral poles and the tumor centre. Histology showed that every tumor sample contained more than 85% viable tumor cells. Fresh tumor and adjacent tissue pieces were bisected; one half was stored in RNAlater at -80°C, the other sent for histology. Spanning cysteine to phenylalanine, the CDR3 consists of 13 amino acids. The only DNA kept is the CDR3, 39 bases in frame from the first base. V lost 7 bases and J lost 5 bases, and the count of bases not matched to a germline gene is 6.

This receptor was taken from an older woman with primary liver carcinoma and hepatitis B virus infection. Sequencing input: liver tumor tissue from sampling region 5. The sample's cell subset or site label, in plain terms: tumor region T5, tumor centre. The chain was built from TRBV12-3 or TRBV12-4 and TRBJ2-5; the junction holds 8 bases that match TRBD1. The nucleotide sequence reads as follows: TGTGCCAGCAAGGACAGGGTAGCCGAGACCCAGTACTTC. This yields the protein CASKDRVAETQYF.